Included here is one TCR beta chain sequence, with context. This CDR3 region has 15 residues. Germline CDR1 MDHEN, CDR2 SYDVKM. V lost 2 bases, J lost 1 base, and 11 bases lay in between. Methods used by the authors: How many nucleated cells were present was estimated from reference gene primer amplification. Generated by immunoSEQ multiplex PCR, the TCRdb table keeps only in-frame clones and is missing some. For V, J and clone size, that table is used; D and trimming come from the DNA. The table has about 300,000 clones, just over 85% seen once; the top ten hold 3.5% to 5%. This record comes from a study of blood T cell repertoires in COVID-19. On the study more broadly: Spain, Italy and the United States supplied samples that represented acute and convalescent COVID-19.

The study drew participants aged about 18 to 89 years from about two dozen US areas. Clinical history as reported by participants underpinned cohort assignment. The sequence came from a man younger than 45 who had recovered from COVID-19. This chain uses TRBV28 with TRBJ1-1; D gene uncertain. Source material: PBMCs or T cells enriched from blood (not recorded which). The CDR3 loop is CASSLIQAQNTEAFF. In DNA form, the CDR3 reads TGTGCCAGCAGTTTAATTCAGGCCCAGAACACTGAAGCTTTCTTT.